This TCR beta chain was documented in a study of blood T cell repertoires in COVID-19 (dated by TCRdb to the early 2020s). For the wider study: Collaborator samples came from the United States, Italy and Spain and covered acute and convalescent phases of COVID-19. The repertoires were made available in a free public database intended to serve as a resource for research on the immune response to SARS-CoV-2. The material from the prospective study consisted of cDNA or gDNA derived from T cells, B-cell-depleted T cells, or PBMCs. Deeply sampled blood TCRbeta repertoires from subjects exposed to, actively infected with, or recovered from COVID-19 were included in the dataset. Nearly every sample came with metadata listing a de-identified subject ID, COVID-19 status, age in years and sex. Samples came from the ongoing ImmuneRACE study (first 160 participants) plus 1,254 subjects from 6 global collaborators. HLA class I and class II types, where available, came from metadata supplied by the sample provider rather than from assay-based typing. What the study reported, not specific to this receptor: The amount of clinical and demographic metadata varied by source and participant and was provided uncurated.

Each collaborating institution followed its own protocols to collect whole blood in K2EDTA tubes. For TCRbeta analysis, collaborators shipped samples as frozen whole blood, isolated PBMCs, or DNA extracted from either of those sample types. About this clone itself: This clone's antigen is unknown. Within one base of it there is no much larger clone, and no base qualities were kept.

TCRbeta CDR3 regions were amplified from genomic DNA by means of the immunoSEQ Assay, a bias-controlled multiplex PCR. Processing in the source paper ran as follows. The number of nucleated cells in each sample was estimated from the amplification of reference gene primers within the assay. To quantify the absolute abundance of each unique TCRbeta CDR3 rearrangement, sequence reads were collapsed and filtered. For each sample, productive Simpson clonality was calculated as the square root of Simpson's diversity index over productive rearrangements. TCRdb obtained this table from immuneACCESS and retained in-frame rearrangements with V and J assigned. These tables miss some clones; where compared with another copy, unresolved V genes account for less than half of the shortfall, and the remainder is unexplained. The V and J calls and clone size are taken from that table; D and trimming were inferred from the DNA. A total of 140,000 to 150,000 clones appear in this sample, about 89% of them only once. The ten largest make up 2.5% to 3% of the sample.

The receptor was isolated from a man in his sixties with active or convalescent COVID-19. The sample consisted of peripheral blood.

The bases read TGTGCCAGCAAAAAATGGAGGGCCGCCGACGTCTCTGGGGCCAACGTCCTGACTTTC. It translates to CASKKWRAADVSGANVLTF. The chain couples TRBV7-9 to TRBJ2-6; a tentative D match to TRBD2 spans 6 bases. Via the germline V gene (reference sequence), CDR1 is SEHNR and CDR2 FQNEAQ. The CDR3 numbers 19 residues from cysteine through phenylalanine. Just the 57-base CDR3 DNA is kept, in frame starting at base 1. The V end loses 7 bases and the J end loses 0 bases, and a stretch of 22 bases separates them. Where the CDR3 stops, the reference TRBV7-9 and TRBJ2-6 genes take over; the full variable domain is DTGVSQNPRHKITKRGQNVTFRCDPISEHNRLYWYRQTLGQGPEFLTYFQNEAQLEKSRLLSDRFSAERPKGSFSTLEIQRTEQGDSAMYLCASKKWRAADVSGANVLTFGAGSRLTVL.